Each of the 25 T cell receptor beta chains below was sequenced from the same sample in a study of shared clonotypes between healthy human individuals. Produced via immunoSEQ multiplex PCR; TCRdb's table is partial and in-frame only. Of about 500,000 clones detected, roughly 80% appear once; the ten largest clones hold about 12%. Sequencing used PBMCs. These receptors originate from a woman between 40 and 50 years old in good health. Some clones in this sample may be carry-over from other donors' samples.

On this clone: The same CDR3 arises from other DNA sequences in this sample as well. The rearrangement joins TRBV7-9 to TRBJ2-7; D is perhaps TRBD1 (6 bases). This CDR3 spans 14 amino acids. Trimming took off 1 base at V and 3 bases at J, with 10 bases between the two ends. Germline CDR1 SEHNR, CDR2 FQNEAQ (reference sequence). CDR3 sequence: CASSLGQGFYEQYF. The CDR3, as DNA: TGTGCCAGCAGCTTAGGGCAGGGGTTCTACGAGCAGTACTTC.

The chain combines TRBV7-2 with TRBJ2-7; no definite D call. CDR1 SGHTA and CDR2 FQGNSA come from the germline V gene. The CDR3 is 11 residues long. V lost 1 base, J lost 9 bases, and 7 bases lay in between. The CDR3: CASSLGTVQYF. In DNA, the CDR3 is TGTGCCAGCAGCTTAGGCACGGTGCAGTACTTC.

The chain carries TRBV6-5 and TRBJ2-2; D remains unclear. V was shortened by 10 bases and J by 3 bases, with 12 bases between the two germline ends. Looked up from germline, CDR1 is MNHEY and CDR2 is SVGAGI. There are 13 residues in the CDR3. Here the CDR3 reads CAIRRSDTGELFF. For the CDR3, the DNA is TGTGCCATAAGACGGTCCGACACCGGGGAGCTGTTTTTT.

V gene TRBV7-2 combines with J gene TRBJ1-4, with unresolved D. The CDR3 length is 15 residues. V lost 7 bases and J lost 5, with 17 bases in between. The V gene's germline CDR1 is SGHTA and CDR2 FQGNSA. CDR3: CASTLARVENEKLFF. The CDR3, as DNA: TGTGCCAGCACCTTGGCGCGGGTGGAGAATGAAAAACTGTTTTTT.

This clone appeared once. The V call is TRBV6-1, the J call TRBJ1-4; D not certain. Germline CDR1 reads MNHNS; CDR2 reads SASEGT. The CDR3 is 15 amino acids. V gave up 3 bases and J gave up 3 bases, with 11 bases separating them. The CDR3 bases are TGTGCCAGCAGTGATCCACCGCGGGCTAATGAAAAACTGTTTTTT. Residues: CASSDPPRANEKLFF.

The chain links TRBV15 to TRBJ2-1, with 12 positions matching TRBD1. After removal of 1 base from V and 10 bases from J, the junction contained 5 bases not matched to a gene. The V gene's germline CDR1 is LNHNV and CDR2 YYDKDF (reference sequence). The CDR3 is 15 amino acids. Here the CDR3 reads CATSRAWDRGREQFF. The CDR3 DNA reads as TGTGCCACCAGCAGAGCCTGGGACAGGGGGCGAGAGCAGTTCTTC. Variable domain in full (rest from reference TRBV15 and TRBJ2-1): DAMVIQNPRYQVTQFGKPVTLSCSQTLNHNVMYWYQQKSSQAPKLLFHYYDKDFNNEADTPDNFQSRRPNTSFCFLDIRSPGLGDTAMYLCATSRAWDRGREQFFGPGTRLTVL.

This chain uses TRBV27 with TRBJ2-1, with D perhaps assigned TRBD1 or TRBD2 (7 bases each). Germline lookup yields CDR1 MNHEY and CDR2 SMNVEV (reference sequence). V dropped 3 bases and J dropped 10 bases, with 19 bases sitting between them. This CDR3 has 15 residues. In DNA, the CDR3 is TGTGCCAGCAGTTTGCGGCAGGGAGGGGGCGGGGAGCAGTTCTTC. It encodes CASSLRQGGGGEQFF.

The chain is built from TRBV19 and TRBJ2-7; D gene unclear. The CDR3 covers 14 residues. The V end lost 6 bases, the J end lost 6 bases, and 18 bases lay between the germline ends. The germline V gene has CDR1 LNHDA and CDR2 SQIVND (reference sequence). The CDR3 coding sequence is TGTGCCAGTAGCACGGACCTGAATCGGGTCGAGCAGTACTTC. Translating gives CASSTDLNRVEQYF.

Only one count was recorded for this clone. The chain couples TRBV18 to TRBJ2-7; 8 bases are a match to TRBD2. The CDR3 is 14 amino acids. Germline CDR1 and CDR2: KGHSH and LQKENI. V trimming: 8 bases; J trimming: 4 bases; junction bases outside the gene matches: 10. The CDR3 sequence: CASSPGGAGYEQYF. The CDR3 coding sequence is TGTGCCAGCAGCCCGGGGGGGGCCGGGTACGAGCAGTACTTC.

The count of this clone is one. The chain links TRBV5-1 to TRBJ2-2, with D perhaps matching TRBD2 (5 bases). CDR1 is SGHRS, CDR2 YFSETQ, per germline. V was pared by 6 bases and J by 2 bases, with 11 bases between. The CDR3 extends over 14 amino acids. CDR3 nucleotides: TGCGCCAGCAACTCAGCGGCCAACACCGGGGAGCTGTTTTTT. This translates into CASNSAANTGELFF. Looking up the rest from reference TRBV5-1 and TRBJ2-2 gives the full variable domain: KAGVTQTPRYLIKTRGQQVTLSCSPISGHRSVSWYQQTPGQGLQFLFEYFSETQRNKGNFPGRFSGRQFSNSRSEMNVSTLELGDSALYLCASNSAANTGELFFGEGSRLTVL.

This chain connects TRBV7-3 to TRBJ2-7, with D perhaps TRBD2 (6 bases). The CDR3 runs to 13 residues. V shed 6 bases and J shed 6 bases, with 15 bases lying between them. The germline CDR1 and CDR2 sequences are SGHTA and FQGTGA. In DNA form, the CDR3 reads TGTGCCAGCAGTCGGTCTATGGGAGGCGAGCAGTACTTC. Its translation: CASSRSMGGEQYF.

This clone was seen only a few times. This may stem from a read error, because a much larger clone lies one nucleotide away. The sample contains more than one DNA sequence encoding this CDR3. The chain couples TRBV4-1 to TRBJ2-3; 8 positions agree with TRBD2. The CDR3 is made up of 15 amino acids. Germline V CDR1 and CDR2: MGHRA, YSYEKL. The ends lost 3 bases at V and 3 bases at J; junction bases unmatched: 5. The CDR3: CASSQEASGTDTQYF. CDR3 in DNA: TGCGCCAGCAGCCAGGAGGCTAGCGGGACAGATACGCAGTATTTT.

The V gene is TRBV5-1, the J gene TRBJ2-1; TRBD2 matches at 11 bases. V trimming: 1 base; J trimming: 5 bases; junction bases outside the gene matches: 5. Per germline, CDR1 SGHRS and CDR2 YFSETQ. The CDR3 runs 16 residues. The CDR3 nucleotides are TGCGCCAGCAGCTTGCTACTAGCGGGAGATCACAATGAGCAGTTCTTC. Translating gives CASSLLLAGDHNEQFF.

This clone has a single count. The chain couples TRBV5-4 to TRBJ1-1, with D unresolved. There are 11 residues in the CDR3. From germline, CDR1 is SGHNT and CDR2 YYREEE (reference sequence). V gave up 2 bases and J gave up 4 bases, with 3 bases separating them. The CDR3 reads CASSFLTEAFF. The CDR3 DNA sequence: TGTGCCAGCAGCTTCCTCACTGAAGCTTTCTTT.

The CDR3 sequence: CASSSSPGTGNLPGGNTIYF. The DNA of the CDR3 is TGTGCCAGCAGCTCGTCGCCCGGGACAGGGAATCTCCCGGGGGGAAACACCATATATTTT. The rearrangement joins TRBV7-3 to TRBJ1-3, with 9 bases fitting TRBD1. CDR1 is SGHTA, CDR2 FQGTGA, per germline. This CDR3 is 20 amino acids long. The V gene end was trimmed by 4 bases and the J gene end by 4 bases; junction bases not matched to a gene: 20.

This clone was picked up one time. The chain has TRBV10-3 and TRBJ2-7; D call uncertain. Per the germline V gene, CDR1 is ENHRY and CDR2 is SYGVKD. Between the trimmed V and J ends, which lost 8 bases and 0 bases, there was a span of 8 bases. This CDR3 is 12 amino acids long. The chain's CDR3 is CAIAGASYEQYF. The CDR3 region has the DNA TGTGCCATCGCCGGTGCCTCCTACGAGCAGTACTTC.

In the case of this clone: A far larger clone is only one base removed, so a read error is likely. The chain links TRBV5-4 to TRBJ2-7; the match to TRBD2 covers 9 bases. The CDR3 runs to 15 residues. The germline V gene has CDR1 SGHNT and CDR2 YYREEE (reference sequence). The CDR3 here is CASSLGTSYSYERYF. CDR3 in DNA: TGTGCCAGCAGCTTAGGGACTAGCTACTCCTACGAGCGGTACTTC. Supplemented by reference TRBV5-4 and TRBJ2-7, the full variable domain reads ETGVTQSPTHLIKTRGQQVTLRCSSQSGHNTVSWYQQALGQGPQFIFQYYREEENGRGNFPPRFSGLQFPNYSSELNVNALELDDSALYLCASSLGTSYSYERYFGPGTRLTVT.

This chain connects TRBV4-3 to TRBJ2-1, with 7 nucleotides matching TRBD2. Germline CDR1 and CDR2: LGHNA and YSLEER. V trimming: 4 bases; J trimming: 2 bases; junction bases outside the gene matches: 14. The CDR3 loop spans 18 amino acids. CDR3: CASSLSRGAGDAYNEQFF. CDR3 in DNA: TGCGCCAGCAGCCTCTCACGAGGGGCGGGAGATGCCTACAATGAGCAGTTCTTC.

This chain links TRBV30 with TRBJ2-4; tentative D call: TRBD2 (5 bases). The germline V gene encodes CDR1 GTSNPN and CDR2 SVGIG (reference sequence). This CDR3 is built from 16 residues. Between the trimmed V and J ends, which lost 0 bases and 9 bases, there was a span of 21 bases. As DNA, the CDR3 is TGTGCCTGGAGTGTAATCCTAGCCTCAAGAGGAGGCATTCAGTACTTC. It yields the protein CAWSVILASRGGIQYF.

This sequence joins TRBV11-2 and TRBJ2-7; D gene uncertain. Trimming removed 0 bases from V and 5 bases from J, with 5 bases in between. Germline assignment: CDR1 SGHAT and CDR2 FQNNGV. CDR3 length equals 12 residues. The CDR3 sequence: CASSLDVDEQYF. Written as DNA, the CDR3 is TGTGCCAGCAGCTTAGATGTGGACGAGCAGTACTTC.

The chain carries TRBV19 and TRBJ2-5; no clear D gene. The V end lost 7 bases, the J end lost 5 bases, and 14 bases lay between the germline ends. Per germline, CDR1 LNHDA and CDR2 SQIVND (reference sequence). There are 13 residues in the CDR3. In DNA form, the CDR3 reads TGTGCCAGTAAGGAAAACGGTTTGGAGACCCAGTACTTC. It translates to CASKENGLETQYF.

The gene calls are TRBV11-2 and TRBJ1-2; 9 bases line up with TRBD1. Trimming removed 6 bases from V and 7 bases from J; junction bases left unmatched: 12. This CDR3 region has 15 residues. CDR1 SGHAT and CDR2 FQNNGV come from the germline V gene. CDR3 sequence (DNA): TGTGCCAGCAGGCGCGATACAGGGGGCGCGTCTGGCTACACCTTC. As protein: CASRRDTGGASGYTF. Using reference TRBV11-2 and TRBJ1-2 for the parts outside the CDR3, the full variable domain is EAGVAQSPRYKIIEKRQSVAFWCNPISGHATLYWYQQILGQGPKLLIQFQNNGVVDDSQLPKDRFSAERLKGVDSTLKIQPAKLEDSAVYLCASRRDTGGASGYTFGSGTRLTVV.

In regard to this clone: This likely came from a read error, as a far larger clone is one base away. The chain has TRBV29-1 and TRBJ2-2; D is unclear. Germline V CDR1 and CDR2: SQVTM, ANQGSEA. The CDR3 is made up of 12 amino acids. CDR3 region: CNGRWNTGELFF. The CDR3 nucleotides read TGCAACGGTAGGTGGAACACCGGGGAGCTGTTTTTT.

The DNA of the CDR3 is TGCAGCGTTGAACATCCCCGAGGGGTTCTCAATGAGCAGTTCTTC. Residues: CSVEHPRGVLNEQFF. The chain combines TRBV29-1 with TRBJ2-1; D tentatively fits TRBD1 or TRBD2 (5 bases each). This CDR3 comprises 15 residues. CDR1 is SQVTM and CDR2 is ANQGSEA in the germline V gene. V was pared by 2 bases and J by 6 bases, with 17 bases between.

About this clone: In the same sample, other DNA sequences code for this CDR3. The chain employs TRBV2 and TRBJ2-3, with D possibly TRBD1 on 5 matching bases. V lost 2 bases to trimming and J lost 3 bases, with 6 bases between them. This CDR3 has 13 amino acids. The V gene's germline CDR1 is SNHLY and CDR2 FYNNEI. For the CDR3, the DNA is TGTGCCAGCAGTGAACAGGGAACAGATACGCAGTATTTT. Its translation is CASSEQGTDTQYF. Filled out from reference TRBV2 and TRBJ2-3, the complete variable domain reads EPEVTQTPSHQVTQMGQEVILRCVPISNHLYFYWYRQILGQKVEFLVSFYNNEISEKSEIFDDQFSVERPDGSNFTLKIRSTKLEDSAMYFCASSEQGTDTQYFGPGTRLTVL.